The clone carrying this T cell receptor beta chain came up many times. Its antigen is not identified. Sample-barcoded 5' priming and a J-beta primer mix drove a second PCR of roughly 7 to 11 cycles. A template-switch adaptor with 12 random nucleotides tagged each cDNA molecule. TCRdb re-derived calls from the 5' RACE reads in MiXCR, one entry per CDR3 protein. The sample yields about 780,000 distinct CDR3 sequences, around 25% seen once. Germline CDR1 and CDR2: MDHEN and SYDVKM. The CDR3 totals 13 residues. Trimming stripped 8 bases from V and 0 bases from J, with 10 bases between. This entry comes from a study of blood T cells in healthy people across ages. Study results and caveats: The diversity estimates, figures obtained from one million T cells, were considered underestimates.

Per-sample yields of isolated PBMCs were at least 6 million. The same specimen was also included in a second study, on T cells of mothers and their children. This second study notes: A primer called M1S, used in the second PCR, added sample barcodes and 2-4 random nucleotides.

This TCR came from a boy between 10 and 17 years old in good health. Sequencing input: blood. J is TRBJ2-5 and V is TRBV28; no firm D call. CDR3 in amino acids: CASVGSNQETQYF. Here the CDR3 DNA reads TGTGCCAGCGTTGGCAGCAACCAAGAGACCCAGTACTTC.